This T cell receptor beta chain was documented in a study of blood T cell repertoires in COVID-19. Turning to the study itself: Samples representing acute and convalescent COVID-19 were sourced from the United States, Italy and Spain.

In the authors' workflow: Estimation of nucleated cell counts relied on the amplification of reference gene primers. The method was immunoSEQ multiplex PCR; TCRdb's version includes in-frame clones alone and lacks a portion of them. The V and J calls and clone size are taken from that table; D and trimming were inferred from the DNA. The data show over 250,000 clones, 85% to 90% seen once. This clone showed up just a few times. V shed 6 bases, J shed 5 bases, and the junction held 10 bases outside the gene matches. This CDR3 spans 15 amino acids. Germline CDR1 reads LNHDA; CDR2 reads SQIVND (reference sequence).

This TCR derives from a woman aged 45-65 years with COVID-19, enrolled during active disease. Specimen: peripheral blood. V and J are TRBV19 and TRBJ1-5; 7 nucleotides match TRBD1. The CDR3 DNA follows: TGTGCCAGTAGCAGGACAGGATCATTGCATCAGCCCCAGCATTTT. Translated: CASSRTGSLHQPQHF.